One sample yielded the 9 T cell receptor beta chains listed below, sequenced in a study of blood T cell repertoires in COVID-19. Data came from immunoSEQ multiplex PCR; TCRdb stores just in-frame clones and leaves some out. The sample shows some 220,000 clones, 75% to 85% of them seen only once. Sequenced material: peripheral blood. Receptors originate from a human donor in a cohort sampled during active COVID-19.

This chain uses TRBV28 with TRBJ2-5; 7 bases align to TRBD2. V trimming: 3 bases; J trimming: 4 bases; junction bases outside the gene matches: 5. The CDR3 covers 14 residues. Germline CDR1 reads MDHEN; CDR2 reads SYDVKM. In nucleotides, the CDR3 is TGTGCCAGCAGTTTGGGGGGGAAAAGAGAGACCCAGTACTTC. It specifies CASSLGGKRETQYF.

This sequence joins TRBV27 and TRBJ1-5, with 11 bases lining up with TRBD1. Germline CDR1 MNHEY, CDR2 SMNVEV (reference sequence). The CDR3 spans 14 residues. The V and J ends lost 5 bases and 6 bases, in that order; junction bases with no gene match: 3. For the CDR3, the DNA is TGTGCCAGCAGTCCGGGACAGGGGGGTCAGCCCCAGCATTTT. Translated, it gives CASSPGQGGQPQHF.

This clone was detected only once. The V gene is TRBV28, the J gene TRBJ1-1; TRBD1 aligns across 9 bases. Germline V lookup: CDR1 MDHEN, CDR2 SYDVKM. Trimming at V came to 5 bases and at J to 5 bases, leaving 9 bases not matched to a gene. The CDR3 is 15 amino acids. CDR3 nucleotides: TGTGCCAGCAGTGGGACGGGGACAGGGACGACTGAAGCTTTCTTT. It specifies CASSGTGTGTTEAFF.

The chain links TRBV5-1 to TRBJ2-7; 9 bases line up with TRBD2. V shed 4 bases, J shed 6 bases, and the junction held 11 bases outside the gene matches. The CDR3 loop spans 15 amino acids. The germline CDR1 and CDR2 sequences are SGHRS and YFSETQ. CDR3 coding DNA: TGCGCCAGCAGCCCTACTAGCGGGCGTCCTTCCGAGCAGTACTTC. It codes for CASSPTSGRPSEQYF.

The rearrangement joins TRBV14 to TRBJ2-5; D remains ambiguous. The CDR3 consists of 16 residues. V dropped 0 bases and J dropped 4 bases, with 15 bases sitting between them. In germline, CDR1 is SGHDN, CDR2 FVKESK. The CDR3 bases are TGTGCCAGCAGCCAAGATCTTAATCAGGTCGGAGAGACCCAGTACTTC. Translated, it gives CASSQDLNQVGETQYF.

The chain carries TRBV2 and TRBJ2-1; D gene ambiguous. The CDR3 consists of 15 residues. Trimming stripped 6 bases from V and 4 bases from J, with 16 bases between. Germline V gene lookup returns CDR1 SNHLY and CDR2 FYNNEI. CDR3 nucleotides: TGTGCCAGCAGCGTCCCTCTATATTCTTACAATGAGCAGTTCTTC. The encoded protein is CASSVPLYSYNEQFF. The full variable domain, with the rest looked up from reference TRBV2 and TRBJ2-1, is EPEVTQTPSHQVTQMGQEVILRCVPISNHLYFYWYRQILGQKVEFLVSFYNNEISEKSEIFDDQFSVERPDGSNFTLKIRSTKLEDSAMYFCASSVPLYSYNEQFFGPGTRLTVL.

The V and J genes are TRBV5-1 and TRBJ2-2, with 10 bases identical to TRBD2. The CDR3 extends over 16 amino acids. V lost 4 bases and J lost 3; bases outside the gene matches: 6. The V gene's germline CDR1 is SGHRS and CDR2 YFSETQ. CDR3 sequence (DNA): TGCGCCAGCAGCCCGATAGCGGGAGGATACACCGGGGAGCTGTTTTTT. The encoded protein is CASSPIAGGYTGELFF.

The rearrangement uses TRBV6-4 and TRBJ2-1; the D gene is possibly TRBD2 (6 bases). Per the germline V gene, CDR1 is MRHNA and CDR2 is SNTAGT. V lost 4 bases, J lost 6 bases, and 13 bases lay in between. This CDR3 spans 14 amino acids. In nucleotides, the CDR3 is TGTGCCAGCAGTGTAGAAACTAGCCCCAATGAGCAGTTCTTC. This codes for CASSVETSPNEQFF.

V is TRBV7-9 and J is TRBJ2-1, with TRBD1 as a possible D gene (6 bases). CDR3 length equals 15 residues. The V end was cut by 5 bases, the J end by 8 bases, with 19 bases between. Germline lookup yields CDR1 SEHNR and CDR2 FQNEAQ (reference sequence). The chain's CDR3 is CASSPPGRGGDEQFF. In DNA form, the CDR3 reads TGTGCCAGCAGCCCCCCCGGCAGGGGTGGAGATGAGCAGTTCTTC.